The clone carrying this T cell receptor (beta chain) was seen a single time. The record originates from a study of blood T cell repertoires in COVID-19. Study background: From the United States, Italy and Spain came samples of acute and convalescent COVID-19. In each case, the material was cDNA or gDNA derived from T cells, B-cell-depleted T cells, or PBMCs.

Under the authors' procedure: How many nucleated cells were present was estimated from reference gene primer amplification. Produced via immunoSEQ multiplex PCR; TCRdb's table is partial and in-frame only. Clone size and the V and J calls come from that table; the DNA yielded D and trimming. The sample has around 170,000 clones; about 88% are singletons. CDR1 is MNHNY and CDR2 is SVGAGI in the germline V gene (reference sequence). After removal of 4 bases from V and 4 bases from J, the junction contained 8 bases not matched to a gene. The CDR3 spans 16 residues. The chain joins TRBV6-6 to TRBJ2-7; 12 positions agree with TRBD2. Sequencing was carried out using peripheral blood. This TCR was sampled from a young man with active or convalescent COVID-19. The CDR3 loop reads CASSSFGLAGSYEQYF. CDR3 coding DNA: TGTGCCAGCAGTTCCTTCGGACTAGCGGGAAGTTACGAGCAGTACTTC.